This T cell receptor beta chain was profiled in a study of regulatory T cells in long-lasting Graves disease. Regarding the study as a whole: Among samples with persistent disease, TRBV28, TRBJ1-2 and TRBJ2-5 were favored. Less diverse TCR repertoires were seen in persistent Graves' patients than in newly diagnosed ones.

Documented time point: newly diagnosed GD, antithyroid drugs for less than 3 months. PBMC RNA was the source of the TCR library. CDR1 and CDR2 (germline): LGHDT, YNNKEL (reference sequence). The CDR3 is made up of 15 amino acids. Unmatched junction bases numbered 7, after V lost 4 bases and J lost 4 bases. This clonotype showed up just a few times. The antigen is undetermined. The TCR beta library used iRepertoire HTBI primers with Arm-PCR amplification of CDR3. TCRdb analysed the multiplex PCR reads with MiXCR anew, one entry per CDR3 protein. This sample carries 450,000 to 700,000 distinct CDR3 sequences, roughly 13% of them seen once, and the ten largest clones take roughly 9.7%. Another study also made use of these data, one on T cells in Graves' hyperthyroidism and ophthalmopathy. That paper adds: Ophthalmopathy was distinguished from stable hyperthyroidism by 13 V-J signatures. Ophthalmopathy got predicted by the model a median about six months before its onset.

The sequence was obtained from a man aged 25 to 40 with Graves disease. The chain employs TRBV3-1 and TRBJ2-1; 7 positions match TRBD1. This sample comprised peripheral blood mononuclear cells (PBMCs), obtained at new diagnosis, from a patient treated with antithyroid drugs. The CDR3 nucleotides are TGTGCCAGCAGCCCTGACAGGGTGCGATACAATGAGCAGTTCTTC. This sequence encodes CASSPDRVRYNEQFF.